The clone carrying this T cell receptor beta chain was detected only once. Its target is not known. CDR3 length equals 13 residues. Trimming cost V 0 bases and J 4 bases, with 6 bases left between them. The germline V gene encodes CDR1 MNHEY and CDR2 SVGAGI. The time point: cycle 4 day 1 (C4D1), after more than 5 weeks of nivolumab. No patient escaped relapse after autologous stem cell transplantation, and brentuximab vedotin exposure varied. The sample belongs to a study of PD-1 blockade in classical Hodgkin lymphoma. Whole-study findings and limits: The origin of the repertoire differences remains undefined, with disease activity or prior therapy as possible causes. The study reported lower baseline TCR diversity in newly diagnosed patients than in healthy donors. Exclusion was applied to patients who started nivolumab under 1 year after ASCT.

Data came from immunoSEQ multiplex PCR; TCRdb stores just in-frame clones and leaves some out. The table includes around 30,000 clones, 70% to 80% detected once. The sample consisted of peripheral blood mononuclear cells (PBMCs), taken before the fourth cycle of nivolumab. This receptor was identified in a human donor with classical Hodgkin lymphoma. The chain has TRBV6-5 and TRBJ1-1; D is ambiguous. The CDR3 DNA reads TGTGCCAGCAGTTACTCTCACAGCACTGAAGCTTTCTTT. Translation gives CASSYSHSTEAFF.